This T cell receptor (beta chain) was obtained from a study of CD8 T cells in ankylosing spondylitis. TCRdb ran MiXCR on the 5' RACE reads and lists one entry per CDR3 protein. The table records more than 500,000 distinct CDR3 sequences, roughly 5.2% of them present only once. Points on this clonotype: Its target is not known.

The study's findings and limits: There was a TCR beta motif, made of several highly homologous variants, that appeared characteristic of ankylosing spondylitis blood. CD8+ cells made up the disease-linked clones, which were relatively rare in peripheral blood.

Germline V gene lookup returns CDR1 LGHNA and CDR2 YSLEER. The V end was cut by 0 bases, the J end by 7 bases, with 21 bases between. The CDR3 loop spans 17 amino acids. This TCR came from a male donor with ankylosing spondylitis. Material: blood, either unsorted or a sorted T cell fraction (not recorded which). The gene calls are TRBV4-3 and TRBJ2-5; D may be TRBD1 or TRBD2 (5 bases each). The CDR3, as DNA: TGCGCCAGCAGCCAAGAAGTCGGGGACGGGATCCTCGTGACCCAGTACTTC. Its protein is CASSQEVGDGILVTQYF.